This TCR beta chain stems from a study of blood T cell repertoires in COVID-19 (TCRdb year 2020). About the study as a whole: Samples from collaborators originated in the United States, Italy and Spain and spanned both the acute and convalescent phases of COVID-19. The material from the prospective study consisted of cDNA or gDNA derived from T cells, B-cell-depleted T cells, or PBMCs. Deeply sampled blood TCRbeta repertoires from subjects exposed to, actively infected with, or recovered from COVID-19 were included in the dataset. The repertoires were made available in a free public database intended to serve as a resource for research on the immune response to SARS-CoV-2. The samples were drawn from the first 160 participants of the ongoing ImmuneRACE study and from some 1,300 subjects provided by 6 global collaborators. Sample metadata almost always included a de-identified subject ID, COVID-19 status, age in years and sex. Where available, HLA class I and class II types were obtained from metadata supplied by the sample provider rather than from assay-based typing. Findings and caveats that apply to the study as a whole: The quantity of clinical and demographic metadata differed by source and by participant and was supplied without curation.

Whole blood was collected in K2EDTA tubes by collaborating institutions according to the institutions' own protocols. For TCRbeta analysis, collaborators shipped samples in one of three forms: frozen whole blood, isolated PBMCs, or DNA extracted from either of those sample types. Counted from cysteine to phenylalanine, this CDR3 has 15 amino acids. Only CDR3 DNA remains: 45 bases, in frame from the first base. V is pared back by 3 bases and J by 5 bases, with 17 bases lying between the germline termini. The germline V gene gives CDR1 as ENHRY and CDR2 as SYGVKD. A remark on this clone: Its antigen target is currently unknown. It has no much larger one-base neighbor in the sample; base qualities were not kept.

TCRbeta CDR3 regions were amplified from genomic DNA using the immunoSEQ Assay, a bias-controlled multiplex PCR. In the source study's methods: Within the assay, amplification of reference gene primers was used to estimate how many nucleated cells each sample contained. To quantify the absolute abundance of each unique TCRbeta CDR3 rearrangement, sequence reads were collapsed and filtered. For each sample, productive Simpson clonality was calculated by taking the square root of Simpson's diversity index across productive rearrangements. Entries here come from immuneACCESS through TCRdb and include only in-frame sequences with V and J called. Some clones fail to appear in such tables; in the studies checked, an unresolved V gene covers under half of the shortfall, and the cause of the remainder is unknown. V, J and clone size were drawn from that table, and D and trimming were deduced from the DNA. This sample is represented by some 150,000 clones; 85% to 90% of them were singletons. The leading ten clones occupy about 11% of the sample.

The chain employs TRBV10-3 and TRBJ2-7, with a tentative D gene TRBD1 over 5 matching bases. The sample consisted of peripheral blood. The clonotype was recovered from a woman aged 80 or older with acute or convalescent COVID-19. The DNA sequence follows: TGTGCCATCAGTGAAAGCGCAGGGCTTTTGAACGAGCAGTACTTC. Translated, it reads CAISESAGLLNEQYF.